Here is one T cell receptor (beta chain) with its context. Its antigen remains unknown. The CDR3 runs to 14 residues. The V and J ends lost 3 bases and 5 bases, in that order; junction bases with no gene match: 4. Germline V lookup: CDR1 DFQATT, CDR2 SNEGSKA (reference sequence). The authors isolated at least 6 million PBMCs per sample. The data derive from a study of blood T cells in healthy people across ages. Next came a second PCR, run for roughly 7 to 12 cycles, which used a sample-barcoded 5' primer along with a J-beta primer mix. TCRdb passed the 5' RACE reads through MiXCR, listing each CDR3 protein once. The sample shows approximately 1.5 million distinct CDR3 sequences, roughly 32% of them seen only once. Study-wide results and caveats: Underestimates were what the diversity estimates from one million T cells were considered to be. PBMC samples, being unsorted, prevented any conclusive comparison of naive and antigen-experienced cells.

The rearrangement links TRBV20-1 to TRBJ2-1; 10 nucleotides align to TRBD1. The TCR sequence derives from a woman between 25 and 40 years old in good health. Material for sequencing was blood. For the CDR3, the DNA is TGCAGTGCTAGCGGGGACAGGGGTGACAATGAGCAGTTCTTC. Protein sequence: CSASGDRGDNEQFF.